This is a list of T cell receptor beta chains from one sample in a study of beta chain features in type 1 diabetes. Sequencing was performed with immunoSEQ multiplex PCR; in TCRdb, only in-frame clones are kept and a portion is missing. The table records over 150,000 clones, around 10% of them present only once. Sequencing was performed on central memory CD4+ T cells from blood. These receptors came from a man aged 25 to 40 with type 1 diabetes. CDR3s include the opening cysteine and the closing phenylalanine or tryptophan. D genes are given only for firm matches. For some rows the clone size is stated as once, few or many, or as a class when expanded; others skip it.

clone_size	d_call	v_call	j_call	cdr3_nt	cdr3_aa
-	-	TRBV19	TRBJ1-2	TGTGCCAGTAGTCAGCGCCACAACGATGGCTACACCTTC	CASSQRHNDGYTF
-	TRBD2	TRBV28	TRBJ2-2	TGTGCCAGCAGATCCCTCGGGGGGGAGAACACCGGGGAGCTGTTTTTT	CASRSLGGENTGELFF
-	-	TRBV30	TRBJ2-6	TGTGCCTGGACAACTGGGGCCAACGTCCTGACTTTC	CAWTTGANVLTF
-	-	TRBV5-4	TRBJ1-5	TGTGCCAGCAGCTACGACTCCGGGGCCCAGCATTTT	CASSYDSGAQHF
few	-	TRBV11-3	TRBJ2-1	TGTGCCTGCCAACTGGGGGGAGGAGGTTTGTTCTTC	CACQLGGGGLFF
few	-	TRBV28	TRBJ2-3	TGTGCCAGCAGTTTGGGCAGCTCAACCACAGATACGCAGTATTTT	CASSLGSSTTDTQYF
-	TRBD2	TRBV6-1	TRBJ2-1	TGTGCCAGCAGTGAAGATGGTAGCGGGGGGTTCAATGAGCAGTTCTTC	CASSEDGSGGFNEQFF
-	-	TRBV6-5	TRBJ1-5	TGTGCCAGCAGTTATGGACAGTATGATCAGCCCCAGCATTTT	CASSYGQYDQPQHF
few	-	TRBV4-2	TRBJ2-5	TGTGCCAGCAGCCAAGGGGTAATGCGGGTGACGGAGACCCAGTACTTC	CASSQGVMRVTETQYF
few	TRBD1	TRBV28	TRBJ2-2	TGTGCCAGTGACAGGGAAAACACCGGGGAGCTGTTTTTT	CASDRENTGELFF
few	TRBD1	TRBV7-2	TRBJ2-7	TGTGCCAGCAGCCCACGACAGGGCTCCTACGAGCAGTACTTC	CASSPRQGSYEQYF
few	TRBD1	TRBV15	TRBJ2-1	TGTGCCACCAGCAGACGACAGGGCAGGGGACGCAATGAGCAGTTCTTC	CATSRRQGRGRNEQFF
few	-	TRBV5-1	TRBJ2-1	TGCGCCAGCAGCCTCGAGGGTCTGGATGAGCAGTTCTTC	CASSLEGLDEQFF
-	TRBD1	TRBV2	TRBJ1-4	TGTGCCAGCGACAGGGGTTCTAATGAAAAACTGTTTTTT	CASDRGSNEKLFF
-	TRBD1	TRBV7-9	TRBJ1-1	TGTGCCAGCAGCCGAAGACAGGGGACGGACACTGAAGCTTTCTTT	CASSRRQGTDTEAFF
-	-	TRBV5-6	TRBJ2-3	TGTGCCAGCAGCTTGGCGAGGGCAGATACGCAGTATTTT	CASSLARADTQYF
few	TRBD1	TRBV10-3	TRBJ1-5	TGTGCCATCAGTGAGTCAGGGGGCTGGGAGCCCCAGCATTTT	CAISESGGWEPQHF
-	-	TRBV27	TRBJ2-3	TGTGCCAGCAGTTTATTGGCGGTTAAAAACACAGATACGCAGTATTTT	CASSLLAVKNTDTQYF
-	-	TRBV2	TRBJ1-2	TGTGCCAGCAGAGGGGATGGATCTGGCTACACCTTC	CASRGDGSGYTF
few	-	TRBV6-6	TRBJ2-7	TGTGCCAGCACCCCCGAATGGGTACAGCCCTACGAGCAGTACTTC	CASTPEWVQPYEQYF
-	-	TRBV6-6	TRBJ2-1	TGTGCCAGCAGTACGGACAGTTACAATGAGCAGTTCTTC	CASSTDSYNEQFF
few	-	TRBV13	TRBJ2-3	TGTGCCAGCAGCGGCAGGGCTGATACGCAGTATTTT	CASSGRADTQYF
few	-	TRBV18	TRBJ2-1	TGTGCCAGCCTGCCGAGGGAGAGCTTTCATGAGCAGTTCTTC	CASLPRESFHEQFF
-	-	TRBV7-8	TRBJ1-1	TGTGCCAGCAGCCCCCCCAGGGTGGCTGCGAACACTGAAGCTTTCTTT	CASSPPRVAANTEAFF
few	TRBD2	TRBV15	TRBJ2-1	TGTGCCACCAGCAGAGGTTCACTAGCGACTCTTTACAATGAGCAGTTCTTC	CATSRGSLATLYNEQFF
few	-	TRBV2	TRBJ1-1	TGTGCCAGCAGTGATAAAGGAGGGGACACTGAAGCTTTCTTT	CASSDKGGDTEAFF
few	-	TRBV27	TRBJ2-3	TGTGCCAGCAGTTTAACTGTTGGGCAACTTGGGACAGATACGCAGTATTTT	CASSLTVGQLGTDTQYF
few	-	TRBV6-6	TRBJ1-5	TGTGCCAGCAGTCCCCAGGGTTGGAGCAATCAGCCCCAGCATTTT	CASSPQGWSNQPQHF
few	TRBD2	TRBV4-2	TRBJ2-1	TGTGCCAGCAGCCAAGATGGGACTAGCGAGTACAATGAGCAGTTCTTC	CASSQDGTSEYNEQFF
-	-	TRBV5-4	TRBJ2-7	TGTGCCAGCAGCTCTATCTACGAGCAGTACTTC	CASSSIYEQYF
few	-	TRBV28	TRBJ2-7	TGTGCCAGCAGTTTAATACAGGGCAGGGCCGAGCAGTACTTC	CASSLIQGRAEQYF
few	-	TRBV19	TRBJ1-5	TGTGCCAGTAAGCGGGGCAGGGGCAGAGATCAGCCCCAGCATTTT	CASKRGRGRDQPQHF
-	-	TRBV5-1	TRBJ2-5	TGCGCCAGCAGAGAATTCAGCGGGACACAAGAGACCCAGTACTTC	CASREFSGTQETQYF
few	TRBD2	TRBV12-5	TRBJ2-1	TGTGCTAGTGGCCTAGCGGGGTACTACAATGAGCAGTTCTTC	CASGLAGYYNEQFF
-	TRBD1	TRBV30	TRBJ2-5	TGTGCCTGGAGTGGACAGGGGAGCCAGTACTTC	CAWSGQGSQYF
once	-	TRBV1	TRBJ2-1	TGCACCAGCAGCCAACGCGGAAGGGGGTACAATGAGCAGTTCTTC	CTSSQRGRGYNEQFF
few	-	TRBV29-1	TRBJ2-5	TGCAGCGTTGAAGATCGACAGGCCTACCAAGAGACCCAGTACTTC	CSVEDRQAYQETQYF
few	TRBD2	TRBV28	TRBJ2-1	TGTGCCAGCAGTTTTGTAAGCGGGAGGGCCTTCAATGAGCAGTTCTTC	CASSFVSGRAFNEQFF
few	TRBD2	TRBV28	TRBJ2-7	TGTGCCAGCAGTTCCGGGACTAGCCGCAACGAGCAGTACTTC	CASSSGTSRNEQYF
-	TRBD1	TRBV11-2	TRBJ1-1	TGTGCCAGCAGCCCCACGGGACAGATGAACACTGAAGCTTTCTTT	CASSPTGQMNTEAFF
-	-	TRBV6-6	TRBJ1-2	TGTGCCAGCAGTTACTCGACCAGGGTGGGCTATGGCTACACCTTC	CASSYSTRVGYGYTF
-	TRBD1	TRBV5-1	TRBJ1-1	TGCGCCAGCAGCTCCCCGACAGGGGAGAACACTGAAGCTTTCTTT	CASSSPTGENTEAFF
many	-	TRBV7-2	TRBJ2-7	TGTGCCAGCAGCTTAGTAGAGACATACGAGCAGTACTTC	CASSLVETYEQYF
-	-	TRBV18	TRBJ1-1	TGTGCCAGCTCACCGGAATTGCAGGCCAACACTGAAGCTTTCTTT	CASSPELQANTEAFF
-	TRBD2	TRBV29-1	TRBJ2-3	TGCAGCGTTTTAGCGGGAAAGGGGGCAGATACGCAGTATTTT	CSVLAGKGADTQYF
few	-	TRBV29-1	TRBJ2-7	TGCAGCGTTGCCCAGGGGTCAGACGAGCAGTACTTC	CSVAQGSDEQYF
-	-	TRBV29-1	TRBJ2-1	TGCAGCGTTGGCTACTACAATGAGCAGTTCTTC	CSVGYYNEQFF
-	TRBD1	TRBV28	TRBJ1-2	TGTGCCAGCAGTTCCGGACAGGGCCATGGCTACACCTTC	CASSSGQGHGYTF
many	-	TRBV28	TRBJ2-1	TGTGCCAGCATGTTGAGACAGGCGCAGTTCTTC	CASMLRQAQFF
-	-	TRBV5-1	TRBJ1-1	TGCGCCAGCAGCAGAAGTGGGGGCGCGAGCACTGAAGCTTTCTTT	CASSRSGGASTEAFF
few	-	TRBV27	TRBJ1-4	TGTGCCAGCAGTTTTAGTCTGGCGGCCGATAAACTGTTTTTT	CASSFSLAADKLFF
many	-	TRBV2	TRBJ2-5	TGTGCCAGCATGCGTCAAGAGACCCAGTACTTC	CASMRQETQYF
few	-	TRBV6-5	TRBJ1-2	TGTGCCAGCAGTCTCCAGGGTAATGGCTACACCTTC	CASSLQGNGYTF